The T cell receptor (beta chain) described here comes from a study of blood T cell repertoires in COVID-19 (dated by TCRdb to the early 2020s). About the investigation overall: Collaborator samples came from the United States, Italy and Spain and covered acute and convalescent phases of COVID-19. Sample metadata almost always included a de-identified subject ID, COVID-19 status, age in years and sex. Where available, HLA class I and class II types were taken from metadata supplied by the sample provider and were not determined by assay-based typing. The dataset comprised deeply sampled blood TCRbeta repertoires from subjects exposed to, actively infected with, or recovered from COVID-19. A freely available public database, intended as a resource for researchers studying the immune response to SARS-CoV-2, is where the repertoires were released. The material from the prospective study consisted of cDNA or gDNA derived from T cells, B-cell-depleted T cells, or PBMCs. The samples were drawn from the first 160 participants of the ongoing ImmuneRACE study and from 1,254 subjects provided by 6 global collaborators.

Summary of the overall study and its limitations: Clinical and demographic metadata were provided uncurated, with the amount varying by source and participant.

The immunoSEQ Assay, a bias-controlled multiplex PCR, was used to amplify TCRbeta CDR3 regions from genomic DNA. The published analysis was carried out like this. Nucleated cell counts per sample were estimated from amplification of reference gene primers within the assay. Sequence reads were collapsed and filtered to measure the absolute abundance of every unique TCRbeta CDR3 rearrangement. Productive Simpson clonality was computed per sample as the square root of Simpson's diversity index over productive rearrangements. TCRdb stores this immuneACCESS table with in-frame sequences only. Part of the clones is absent; in the studies checked, under half of the shortfall reflects unresolved V genes, and no reason is known for the rest. V, J and clone size reflect that table, while D and trimming were determined from the DNA. Counted in this sample were over 150,000 clones; around 90% of them appeared once. Together, the top ten hold around 0.5% of the sample.

One collaborating source in Seattle enrolled patients while the patients were actively infected and followed the patients over time throughout the course of disease. Whole blood was collected in K2EDTA tubes by collaborating institutions according to the institutions' own protocols. For TCRbeta analysis, collaborator samples were shipped as frozen whole blood, as isolated PBMCs, or as DNA extracted from either sample type. CDR1 is given as LNHDA and CDR2 as SQIVND, both from the germline V gene (reference sequence). Trimming takes 4 bases from V and 1 base from J, and the germline ends sit 7 bases apart. The CDR3 has 13 amino acids, counting the end cysteine and phenylalanine. The kept DNA is CDR3 alone, 39 bases in frame from the first base. To note about this clone: No antigen is known for it. Per-base qualities were not stored, and no clone one base away is much larger.

Sequences were obtained from peripheral blood. The sequence links TRBV19 to TRBJ1-1, with no reliable assignment of the D segment. This TCR derives from a man between 60 and 75 years old with COVID-19, enrolled during active disease. The CDR3 is CASSKTTNTEAFF. Here is the DNA: TGTGCCAGTAGTAAGACAACGAACACTGAAGCTTTCTTT.